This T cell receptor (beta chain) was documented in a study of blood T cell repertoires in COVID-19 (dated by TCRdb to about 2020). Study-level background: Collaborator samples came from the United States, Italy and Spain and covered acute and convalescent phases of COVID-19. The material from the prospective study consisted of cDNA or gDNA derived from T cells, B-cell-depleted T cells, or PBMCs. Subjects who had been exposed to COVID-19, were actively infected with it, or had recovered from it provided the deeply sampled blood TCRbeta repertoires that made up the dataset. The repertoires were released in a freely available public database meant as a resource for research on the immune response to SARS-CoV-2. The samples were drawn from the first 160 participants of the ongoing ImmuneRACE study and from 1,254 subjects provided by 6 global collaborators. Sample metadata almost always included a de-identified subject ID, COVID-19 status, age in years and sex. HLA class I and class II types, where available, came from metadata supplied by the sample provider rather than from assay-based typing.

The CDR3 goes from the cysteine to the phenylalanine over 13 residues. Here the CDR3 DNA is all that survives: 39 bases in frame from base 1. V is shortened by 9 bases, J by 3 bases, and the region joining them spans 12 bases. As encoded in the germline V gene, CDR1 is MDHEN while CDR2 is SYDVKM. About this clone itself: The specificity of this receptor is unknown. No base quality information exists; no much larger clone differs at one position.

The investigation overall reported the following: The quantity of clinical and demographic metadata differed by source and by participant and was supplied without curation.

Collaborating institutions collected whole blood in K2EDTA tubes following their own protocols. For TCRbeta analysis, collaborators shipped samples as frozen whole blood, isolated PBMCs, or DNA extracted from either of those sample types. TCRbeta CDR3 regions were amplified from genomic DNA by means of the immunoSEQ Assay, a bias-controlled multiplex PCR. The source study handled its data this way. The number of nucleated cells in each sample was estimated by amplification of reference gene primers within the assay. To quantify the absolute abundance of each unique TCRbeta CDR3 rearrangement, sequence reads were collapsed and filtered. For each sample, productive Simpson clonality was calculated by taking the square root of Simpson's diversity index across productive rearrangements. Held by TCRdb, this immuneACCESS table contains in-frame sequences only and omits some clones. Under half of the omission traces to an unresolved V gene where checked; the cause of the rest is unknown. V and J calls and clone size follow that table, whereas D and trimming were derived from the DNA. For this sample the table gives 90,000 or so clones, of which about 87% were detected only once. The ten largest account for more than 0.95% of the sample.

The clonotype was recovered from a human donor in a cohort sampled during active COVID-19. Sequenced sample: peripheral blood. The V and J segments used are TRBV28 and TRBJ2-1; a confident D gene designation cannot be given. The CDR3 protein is CASGRGSYNEQFF. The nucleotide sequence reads TGTGCCAGTGGCAGAGGAAGCTACAATGAGCAGTTCTTC.